The rows below give T cell receptor beta chains drawn from one sample of a study of T cells in Graves' hyperthyroidism and ophthalmopathy. TCRdb itself ran the multiplex PCR reads through MiXCR, one entry per CDR3 protein. The sample lists around 290,000 distinct CDR3 sequences, approximately 14% occurring once. Material: blood. Receptors were obtained from a woman between 40 and 55 years old with Graves' hyperthyroidism. Both conserved end residues are part of each CDR3. The D gene is left open where the match is weak. Not all rows give a size; the values are once, few, many and, for expanded clones, a class.

J gene: TRBJ1-3; V gene: TRBV28; clone size: many; D gene: -; CDR3 protein: CASRARDSGNTIYF
J gene: TRBJ1-1; V gene: TRBV29-1; clone size: -; D gene: -; CDR3 protein: CSVEDRGGTEAFF
J gene: TRBJ2-7; V gene: TRBV7-2; clone size: few; D gene: -; CDR3 protein: CASSLDPGRNTYEQYF
J gene: TRBJ1-5; V gene: TRBV6-1; clone size: many; D gene: TRBD1; CDR3 protein: CASSPQTGTNQPQHF
J gene: TRBJ2-1; V gene: TRBV20-1; clone size: -; D gene: TRBD2; CDR3 protein: CSASRASGPNEQFF
J gene: TRBJ1-5; V gene: TRBV19; clone size: -; D gene: -; CDR3 protein: CASRGWKDSNQPQHF
J gene: TRBJ2-5; V gene: TRBV12-3/TRBV12-4; clone size: many; D gene: -; CDR3 protein: CASSSVDRRKGAQYF
J gene: TRBJ2-7; V gene: TRBV20-1; clone size: few; D gene: TRBD2; CDR3 protein: CSASQAPGTSGRQYF
J gene: TRBJ1-1; V gene: TRBV6-1; clone size: many; D gene: TRBD1; CDR3 protein: CAADRGGGTEAFF
J gene: TRBJ2-3; V gene: TRBV19; clone size: -; D gene: TRBD2; CDR3 protein: CASSPRGGRTDTQYF
J gene: TRBJ2-5; V gene: TRBV28; clone size: few; D gene: -; CDR3 protein: CASSSLGEAGLQETQYF
J gene: TRBJ2-7; V gene: TRBV6-1; clone size: -; D gene: -; CDR3 protein: CASSGAGESYEQYF
J gene: TRBJ1-4; V gene: TRBV28; clone size: many; D gene: -; CDR3 protein: CASSLRAARLPNEKLFF
J gene: TRBJ2-5; V gene: TRBV2; clone size: many; D gene: -; CDR3 protein: CASSPGWETQYF
J gene: TRBJ2-7; V gene: TRBV29-1; clone size: many; D gene: -; CDR3 protein: CSASLNYEQYF
J gene: TRBJ2-1; V gene: TRBV30; clone size: many; D gene: TRBD2; CDR3 protein: CAWSSGTSEFF
J gene: TRBJ2-1; V gene: TRBV27; clone size: -; D gene: TRBD2; CDR3 protein: CASSLFTGGTSEQFF
J gene: TRBJ2-3; V gene: TRBV13; clone size: many; D gene: TRBD2; CDR3 protein: CASSTRLAGEGYTDTQYF
J gene: TRBJ2-3; V gene: TRBV2; clone size: many; D gene: -; CDR3 protein: CASISRGPGDTQYF
J gene: TRBJ1-3; V gene: TRBV18; clone size: many; D gene: -; CDR3 protein: CASSPREGTIYF
J gene: TRBJ2-7; V gene: TRBV5-1; clone size: many; D gene: -; CDR3 protein: CASRFGQTYEQYF
J gene: TRBJ1-5; V gene: TRBV3-1; clone size: few; D gene: TRBD1; CDR3 protein: CASSHTGTGPQHF
J gene: TRBJ2-2; V gene: TRBV12-3/TRBV12-4; clone size: many; D gene: -; CDR3 protein: CASSPLQGSTGELFF